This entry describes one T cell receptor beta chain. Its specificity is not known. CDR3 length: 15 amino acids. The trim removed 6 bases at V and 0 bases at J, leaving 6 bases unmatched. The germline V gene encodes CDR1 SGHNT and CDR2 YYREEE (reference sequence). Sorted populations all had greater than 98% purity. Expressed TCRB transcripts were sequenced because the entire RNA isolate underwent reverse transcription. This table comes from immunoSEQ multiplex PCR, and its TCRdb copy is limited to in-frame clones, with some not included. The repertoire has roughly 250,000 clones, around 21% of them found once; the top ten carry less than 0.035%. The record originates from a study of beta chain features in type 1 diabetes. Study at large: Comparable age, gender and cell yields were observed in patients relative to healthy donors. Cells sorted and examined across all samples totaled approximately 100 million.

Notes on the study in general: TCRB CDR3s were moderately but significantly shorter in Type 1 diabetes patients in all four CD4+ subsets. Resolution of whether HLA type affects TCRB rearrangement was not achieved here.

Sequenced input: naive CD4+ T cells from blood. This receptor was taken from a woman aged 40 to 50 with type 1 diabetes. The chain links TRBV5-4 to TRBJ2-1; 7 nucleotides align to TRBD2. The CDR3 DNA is TGTGCCAGCAATACGTGGGGGGGCTCCTACAATGAGCAGTTCTTC. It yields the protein CASNTWGGSYNEQFF.